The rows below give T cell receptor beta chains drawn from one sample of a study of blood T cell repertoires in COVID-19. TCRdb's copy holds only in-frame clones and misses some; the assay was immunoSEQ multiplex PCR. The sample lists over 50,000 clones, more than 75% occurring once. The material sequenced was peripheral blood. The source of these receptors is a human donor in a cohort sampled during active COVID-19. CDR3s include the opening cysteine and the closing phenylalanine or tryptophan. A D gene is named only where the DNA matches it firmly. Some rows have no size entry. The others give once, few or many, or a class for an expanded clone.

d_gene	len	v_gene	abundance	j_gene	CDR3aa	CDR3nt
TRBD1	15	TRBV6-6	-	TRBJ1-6	CASSYSGTGVSPLHF	TGTGCCAGCAGTTACTCGGGGACAGGGGTTTCACCCCTCCACTTT
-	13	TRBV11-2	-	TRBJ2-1	CASSLAGIYEQFF	TGTGCCAGCAGCTTAGCCGGGATCTATGAGCAGTTCTTC
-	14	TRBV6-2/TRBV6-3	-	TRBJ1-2	CASSYGGVNYGYTF	TGTGCCAGCAGTTACGGGGGCGTTAACTATGGCTACACCTTC
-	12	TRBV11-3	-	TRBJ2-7	CASSLDLYEQYF	TGTGCCAGCAGCTTAGATCTTTACGAGCAGTACTTC
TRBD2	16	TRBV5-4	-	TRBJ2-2	CASSLATSGRTGELFF	TGTGCCAGCAGCTTGGCGACTAGCGGGAGAACCGGGGAGCTGTTTTTT
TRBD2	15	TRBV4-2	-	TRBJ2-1	CASRLTSGPDNEQFF	TGTGCCAGCAGGCTTACTAGCGGGCCCGACAATGAGCAGTTCTTC
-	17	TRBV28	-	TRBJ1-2	CASSRQGRRGDIYGYTF	TGTGCCAGCAGTAGGCAGGGAAGGCGAGGGGACATATATGGCTACACCTTC
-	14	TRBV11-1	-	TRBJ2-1	CASSLALLGGEQFF	TGTGCCAGCAGCTTAGCGCTTCTCGGGGGTGAGCAGTTCTTC
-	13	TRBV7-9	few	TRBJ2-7	CASMGGSRGEQYF	TGTGCCAGCATGGGGGGTTCTCGGGGCGAGCAGTACTTC
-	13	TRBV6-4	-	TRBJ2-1	CASSLGRTREQFF	TGTGCCAGCAGTCTGGGCCGAACAAGAGAGCAGTTCTTC
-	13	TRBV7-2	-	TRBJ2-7	CASSLPPSDEQYF	TGTGCCAGCAGCTTGCCTCCCTCGGACGAGCAGTACTTC
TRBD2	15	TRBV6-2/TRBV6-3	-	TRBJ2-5	CASSYSREGPETQYF	TGTGCCAGCAGTTACTCGCGGGAGGGCCCCGAGACCCAGTACTTC
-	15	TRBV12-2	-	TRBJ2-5	CASRLVEGPSETQYF	TGTGCAAGTCGCTTAGTTGAGGGCCCGTCTGAGACCCAGTACTTC
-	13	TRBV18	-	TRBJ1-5	CASSRTDNQPQHF	TGTGCCAGCTCAAGGACAGATAATCAGCCCCAGCATTTT
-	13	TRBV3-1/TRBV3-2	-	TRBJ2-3	CASRNRGTDTQYF	TGTGCCAGCAGGAACAGGGGCACAGATACGCAGTATTTT
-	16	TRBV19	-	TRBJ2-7	CASSLVRSSYAYEQYF	TGTGCCAGTAGCCTAGTTAGGTCGTCGTACGCCTACGAGCAGTACTTC
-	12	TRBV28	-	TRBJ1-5	CASSSLNQPQHF	TGTGCCAGCAGTTCCCTGAATCAGCCCCAGCATTTT
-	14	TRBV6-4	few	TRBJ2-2	CASQTWSNTGELFF	TGTGCCAGCCAAACTTGGTCGAACACCGGGGAGCTGTTTTTT
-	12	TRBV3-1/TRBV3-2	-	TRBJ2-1	CASSPTVNEQFF	TGTGCCAGCAGCCCCACAGTCAATGAGCAGTTCTTC
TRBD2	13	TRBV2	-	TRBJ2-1	CASSGTSGSQQFF	TGTGCCAGCAGTGGGACTAGCGGGAGCCAGCAGTTCTTC
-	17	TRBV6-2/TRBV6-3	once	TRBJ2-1	CASSYSPYRPAVDEQFF	TGTGCCAGCAGTTACTCGCCCTATCGCCCAGCGGTCGATGAGCAGTTCTTC
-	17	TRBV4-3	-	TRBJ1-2	CASSPYGQLDPNYGYTF	TGCGCCAGCAGCCCTTACGGACAGCTGGATCCTAACTATGGCTACACCTTC
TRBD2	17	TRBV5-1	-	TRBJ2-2	CASSSVSGRARSGELFF	TGCGCCAGCAGCTCGGTTAGCGGGCGGGCCAGGTCCGGGGAGCTGTTTTTT
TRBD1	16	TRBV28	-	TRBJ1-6	CASSYPSQGVNSPLHF	TGTGCCAGCAGTTACCCTTCACAGGGGGTAAATTCACCCCTCCACTTT
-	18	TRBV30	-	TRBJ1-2	CAWKLGGVYSRPNYGYTF	TGTGCCTGGAAATTAGGGGGGGTTTACAGTCGACCTAACTATGGCTACACCTTC
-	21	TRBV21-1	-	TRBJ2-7	CASSKSPPGTSGRWEIYEQYF	TGTGCCAGCAGCAAAAGTCCCCCAGGGACTAGCGGGAGGTGGGAAATCTACGAGCAGTACTTC
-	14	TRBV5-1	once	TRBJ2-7	CASSKPPGSYEQYF	TGCGCCAGCAGCAAACCCCCGGGCTCCTACGAGCAGTACTTC
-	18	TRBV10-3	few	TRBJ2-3	CAISESETRLVTADTQYF	TGTGCCATCAGTGAGTCGGAGACTAGACTTGTTACGGCAGATACGCAGTATTTT
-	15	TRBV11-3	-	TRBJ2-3	CASSPRAYTTDTQYF	TGTGCCAGCAGCCCTAGAGCTTACACCACAGATACGCAGTATTTT
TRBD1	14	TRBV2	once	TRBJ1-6	CASSQGQNNSPLHF	TGTGCCAGCAGCCAGGGACAGAATAATTCACCCCTCCACTTT
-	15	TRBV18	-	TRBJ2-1	CASSPGASSYNEQFF	TGTGCCAGCTCACCGGGGGCCAGCTCCTACAATGAGCAGTTCTTC
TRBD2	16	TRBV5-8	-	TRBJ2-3	CASSLGLAGNTDTQYF	TGTGCCAGCAGCCTGGGACTAGCGGGGAACACAGATACGCAGTATTTT
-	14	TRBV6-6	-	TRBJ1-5	CASSAGLLNQPQHF	TGTGCCAGCAGTGCAGGGTTATTAAATCAGCCCCAGCATTTT
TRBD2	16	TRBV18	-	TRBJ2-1	CASSRKGLAGGNEQFF	TGTGCCAGCTCTCGAAAGGGGCTAGCGGGGGGCAATGAGCAGTTCTTC
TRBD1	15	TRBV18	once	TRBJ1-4	CASSLDRGGGEKLFF	TGTGCCAGCTCACTGGACAGGGGCGGCGGTGAAAAACTGTTTTTT
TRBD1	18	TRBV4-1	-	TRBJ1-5	CASSQAQGAFYSNQPQHF	TGCGCCAGCAGCCAAGCTCAGGGGGCGTTTTATAGCAATCAGCCCCAGCATTTT
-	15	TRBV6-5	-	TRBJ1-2	CASSYVPGQRGGYTF	TGTGCCAGCAGTTACGTCCCTGGACAGCGAGGCGGCTACACCTTC
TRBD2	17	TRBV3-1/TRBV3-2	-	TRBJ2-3	CASSRGTSGISEYTQYF	TGTGCCAGCAGCCGCGGGACTAGCGGGATAAGCGAGTATACGCAGTATTTT
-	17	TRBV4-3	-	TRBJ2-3	CASSQDRRAGGTDTQYF	TGCGCCAGCAGCCAAGACCGGCGGGCAGGGGGCACAGATACGCAGTATTTT
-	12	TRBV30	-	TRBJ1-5	CAWSYGDQPQHF	TGTGCCTGGTCATACGGGGATCAGCCCCAGCATTTT